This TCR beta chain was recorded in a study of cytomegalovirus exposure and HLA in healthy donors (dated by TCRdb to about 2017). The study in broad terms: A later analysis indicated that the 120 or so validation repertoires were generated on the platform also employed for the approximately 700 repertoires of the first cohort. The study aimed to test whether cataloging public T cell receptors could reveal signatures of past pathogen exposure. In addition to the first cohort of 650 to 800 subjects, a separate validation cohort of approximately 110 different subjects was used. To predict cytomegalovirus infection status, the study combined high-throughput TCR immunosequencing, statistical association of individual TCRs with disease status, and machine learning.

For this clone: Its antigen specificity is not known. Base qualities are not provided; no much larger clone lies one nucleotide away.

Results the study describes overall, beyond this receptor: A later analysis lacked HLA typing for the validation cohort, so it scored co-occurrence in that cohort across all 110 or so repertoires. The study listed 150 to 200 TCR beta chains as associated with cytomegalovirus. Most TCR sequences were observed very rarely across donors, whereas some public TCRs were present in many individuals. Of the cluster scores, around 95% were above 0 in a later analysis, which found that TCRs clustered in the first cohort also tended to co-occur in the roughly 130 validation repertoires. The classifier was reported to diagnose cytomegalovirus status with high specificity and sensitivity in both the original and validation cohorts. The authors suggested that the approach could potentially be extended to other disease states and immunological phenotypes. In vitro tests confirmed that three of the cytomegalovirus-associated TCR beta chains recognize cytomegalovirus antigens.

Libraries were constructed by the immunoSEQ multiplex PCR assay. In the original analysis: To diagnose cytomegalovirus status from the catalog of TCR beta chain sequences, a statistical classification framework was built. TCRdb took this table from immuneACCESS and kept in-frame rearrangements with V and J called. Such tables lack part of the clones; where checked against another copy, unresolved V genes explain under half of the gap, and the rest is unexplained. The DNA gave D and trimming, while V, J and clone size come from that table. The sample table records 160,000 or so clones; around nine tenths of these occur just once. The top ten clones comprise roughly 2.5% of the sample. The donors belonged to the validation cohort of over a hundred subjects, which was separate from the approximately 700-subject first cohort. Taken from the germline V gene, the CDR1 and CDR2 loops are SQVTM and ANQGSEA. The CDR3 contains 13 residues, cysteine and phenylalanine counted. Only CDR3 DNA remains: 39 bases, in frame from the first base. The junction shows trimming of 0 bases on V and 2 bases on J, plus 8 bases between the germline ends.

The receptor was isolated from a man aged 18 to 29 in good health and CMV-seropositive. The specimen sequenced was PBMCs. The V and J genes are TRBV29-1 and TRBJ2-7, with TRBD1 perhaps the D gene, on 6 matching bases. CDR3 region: CSVEETGAYEQYF. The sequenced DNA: TGCAGCGTTGAAGAGACAGGTGCCTACGAGCAGTACTTC.